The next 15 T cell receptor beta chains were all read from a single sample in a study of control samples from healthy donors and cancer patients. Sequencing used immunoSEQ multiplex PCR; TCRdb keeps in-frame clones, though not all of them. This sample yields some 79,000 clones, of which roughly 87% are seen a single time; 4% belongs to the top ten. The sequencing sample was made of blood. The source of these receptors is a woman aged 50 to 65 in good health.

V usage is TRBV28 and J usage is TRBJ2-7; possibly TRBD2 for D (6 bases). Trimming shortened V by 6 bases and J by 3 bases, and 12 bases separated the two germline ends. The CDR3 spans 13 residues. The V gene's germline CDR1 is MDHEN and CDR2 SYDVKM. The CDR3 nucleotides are TGTGCCAGCAGAGGGACTCACCTCTACGAGCAGTACTTC. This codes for CASRGTHLYEQYF. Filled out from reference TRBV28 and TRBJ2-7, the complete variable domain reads DVKVTQSSRYLVKRTGEKVFLECVQDMDHENMFWYRQDPGLGLRLIYFSYDVKMKEKGDIPEGYSVSREKKERFSLILESASTNQTSMYLCASRGTHLYEQYFGPGTRLTVT.

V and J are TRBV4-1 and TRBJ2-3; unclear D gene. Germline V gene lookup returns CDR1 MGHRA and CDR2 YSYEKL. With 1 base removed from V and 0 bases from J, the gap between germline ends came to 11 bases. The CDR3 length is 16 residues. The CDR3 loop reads CASSQVVAPSTDTQYF. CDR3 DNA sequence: TGCGCCAGCAGCCAAGTTGTGGCGCCTAGCACAGATACGCAGTATTTT.

The DNA of the CDR3 is TGTGCCAGCAATCTACAGGGGACAATCTGGCCCCAGCATTTT. Residues: CASNLQGTIWPQHF. The chain recombines TRBV6-5 with TRBJ1-5, with TRBD1 matching 7 bases. V shed 7 bases, J shed 9 bases, and the junction held 12 bases outside the gene matches. Germline loops: CDR1 MNHEY, CDR2 SVGAGI. CDR3 length: 14 amino acids.

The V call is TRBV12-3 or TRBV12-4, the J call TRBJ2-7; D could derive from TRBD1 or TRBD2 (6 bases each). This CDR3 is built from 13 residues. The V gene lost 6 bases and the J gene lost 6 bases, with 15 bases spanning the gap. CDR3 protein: CASRARQEGEQYF. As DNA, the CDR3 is TGTGCCAGCAGGGCTCGACAGGAGGGCGAGCAGTACTTC.

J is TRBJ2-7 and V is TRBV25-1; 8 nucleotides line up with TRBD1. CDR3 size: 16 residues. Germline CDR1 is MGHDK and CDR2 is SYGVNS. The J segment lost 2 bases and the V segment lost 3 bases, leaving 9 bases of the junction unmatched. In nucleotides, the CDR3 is TGTGCCAGCAGTGACGACAGGGGCCGAACTACCTACGAGCAGTACTTC. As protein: CASSDDRGRTTYEQYF.

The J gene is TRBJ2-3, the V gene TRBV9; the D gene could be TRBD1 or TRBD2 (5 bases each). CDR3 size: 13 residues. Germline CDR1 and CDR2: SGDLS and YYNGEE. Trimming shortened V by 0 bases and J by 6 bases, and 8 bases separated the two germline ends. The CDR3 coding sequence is TGTGCCAGCAGCGTAGACGGGGCGGATACGCAGTATTTT. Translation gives CASSVDGADTQYF.

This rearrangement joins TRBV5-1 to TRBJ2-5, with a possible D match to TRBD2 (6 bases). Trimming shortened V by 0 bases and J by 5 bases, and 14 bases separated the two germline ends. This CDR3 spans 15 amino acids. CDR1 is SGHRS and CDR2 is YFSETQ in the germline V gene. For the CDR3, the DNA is TGCGCCAGCAGCTTGGTGGCCGGGAGCGGGGAGACCCAGTACTTC. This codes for CASSLVAGSGETQYF. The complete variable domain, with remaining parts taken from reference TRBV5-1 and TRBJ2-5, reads KAGVTQTPRYLIKTRGQQVTLSCSPISGHRSVSWYQQTPGQGLQFLFEYFSETQRNKGNFPGRFSGRQFSNSRSEMNVSTLELGDSALYLCASSLVAGSGETQYFGPGTRLLVL.

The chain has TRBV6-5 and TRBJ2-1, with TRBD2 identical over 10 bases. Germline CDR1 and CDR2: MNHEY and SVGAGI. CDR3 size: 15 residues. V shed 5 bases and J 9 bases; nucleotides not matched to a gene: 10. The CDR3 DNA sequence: TGTGCCAGCAGTAGAGGAGCGGGAGGGCGGGGTGAGCAGTTCTTC. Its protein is CASSRGAGGRGEQFF.

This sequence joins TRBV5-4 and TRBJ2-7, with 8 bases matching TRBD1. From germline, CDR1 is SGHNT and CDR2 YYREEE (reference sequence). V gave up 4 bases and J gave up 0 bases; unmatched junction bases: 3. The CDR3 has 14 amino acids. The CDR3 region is CASSPGQGSYEQYF. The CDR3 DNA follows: TGTGCCAGCAGCCCCGGACAGGGCTCCTACGAGCAGTACTTC.

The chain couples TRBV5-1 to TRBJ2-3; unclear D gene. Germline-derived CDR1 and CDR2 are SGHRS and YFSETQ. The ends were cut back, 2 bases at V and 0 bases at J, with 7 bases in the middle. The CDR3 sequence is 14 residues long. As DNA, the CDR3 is TGCGCCAGCAGCTTAGTAGACAGCACAGATACGCAGTATTTT. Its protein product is CASSLVDSTDTQYF.

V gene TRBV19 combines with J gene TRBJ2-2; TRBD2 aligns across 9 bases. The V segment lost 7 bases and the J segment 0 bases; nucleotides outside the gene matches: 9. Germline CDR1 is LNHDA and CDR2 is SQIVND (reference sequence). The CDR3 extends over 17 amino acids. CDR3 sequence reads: CASKVLAGTPNTGELFF. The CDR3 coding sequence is TGTGCCAGTAAAGTCCTAGCGGGAACTCCGAACACCGGGGAGCTGTTTTTT.

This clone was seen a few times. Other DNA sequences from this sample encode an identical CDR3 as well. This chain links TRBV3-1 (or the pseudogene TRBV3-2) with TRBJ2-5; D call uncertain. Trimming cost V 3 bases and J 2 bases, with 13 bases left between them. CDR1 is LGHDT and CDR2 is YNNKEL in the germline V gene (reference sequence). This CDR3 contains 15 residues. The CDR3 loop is CASSQRRNLQETQYF. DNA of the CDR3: TGTGCCAGCAGCCAGCGCCGAAACCTTCAAGAGACCCAGTACTTC.

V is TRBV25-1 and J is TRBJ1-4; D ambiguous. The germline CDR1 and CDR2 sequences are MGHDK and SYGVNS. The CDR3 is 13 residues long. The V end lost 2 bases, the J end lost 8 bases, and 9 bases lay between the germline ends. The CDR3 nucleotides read TGTGCCAGCAGTGAAATTCCCTCGGAAAAACTGTTTTTT. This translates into CASSEIPSEKLFF.

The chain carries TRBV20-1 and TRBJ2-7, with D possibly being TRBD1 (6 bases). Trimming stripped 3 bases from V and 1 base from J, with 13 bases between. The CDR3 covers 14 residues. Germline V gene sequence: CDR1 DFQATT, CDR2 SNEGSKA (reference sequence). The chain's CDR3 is CSASQGLDSYEQYF. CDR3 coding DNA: TGCAGTGCTAGTCAGGGGCTCGATTCCTACGAGCAGTACTTC.

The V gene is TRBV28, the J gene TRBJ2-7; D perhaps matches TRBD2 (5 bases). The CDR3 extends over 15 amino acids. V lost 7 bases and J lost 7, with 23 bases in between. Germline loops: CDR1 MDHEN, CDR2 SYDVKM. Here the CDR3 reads CASTSRVARVWEQYF. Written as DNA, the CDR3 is TGTGCCAGCACTAGTCGTGTAGCGAGGGTTTGGGAGCAGTACTTC.